This is a list of T cell receptor beta chains from one sample in a study of cytomegalovirus exposure and HLA in healthy donors. Sequenced by immunoSEQ multiplex PCR; TCRdb stores in-frame clones only, minus some. The sample contains about 150,000 clones, nearly 80% of which appear only once. Sequencing input: PBMCs. The receptor set was obtained from a middle-aged woman in good health and CMV-seronegative. The CDR3 runs from the conserved cysteine through the conserved F or W. Fields, in order: V gene, CDR3 protein.

>TRBV5-1
CASSRNSRNEQYF
>TRBV4-3
CASSQHQREPYNEQFF
>TRBV19
CATDRDPGTQYF
>TRBV5-5
CASSSVRQGGGEKLFF
>TRBV5-6
CASSSLVGGTQYF
>TRBV5-8
CASTPGQGFGLNQPQHF
>TRBV7-8
CASSPRSRGLNREAFF
>TRBV27
CASSSWTSGSDEQYF
>TRBV5-4
CASSLLAGGPREQFF
>TRBV7-3
CASSLTSGGNTEAFF
>TRBV10-3
CAISGSAPGSGELFF
>TRBV11-3
CASSLDLILGETDYNEQFF
>TRBV28
CASSTPLTSGGQFF
>TRBV30
CAWCKGGKIKNIQYF
>TRBV15
CATSRDRRGGEETQYF
>TRBV7-9
CSSSFFGRDIYEQYF
>TRBV6-7
CASSTESNNEQFF
>TRBV2
CASRGGGHEQYF
>TRBV4-2
CASSAPGQGTRNEQFF
>TRBV27
CASSSDRGNTEAFF
>TRBV7-2
CASSPTFLRVLTF
>TRBV4-2
CASSRGQFPWEQYF
>TRBV19
CASSIETDYEQYF
>TRBV6-1
CASSDLNTIYF
>TRBV11-3
CASSLARLEYEQYF
>TRBV28
CASHQGPPHNEQFF
>TRBV2
CASSGQGTDTQYF
>TRBV29-1
CSVALAGFTDTQYF
>TRBV20-1
CSARQGNTIYF
>TRBV6-1
CASSPSRDRAGELFF
>TRBV25-1
CASSESQGSASGANGLTF
>TRBV4-3
CASSQGDQGTYGHTF
>TRBV6-1
CASSARDSSYEQYF
>TRBV5-1
CASSLGASGRTGTDTQYF
>TRBV7-6
CASSLASGGDTYEQYF
>TRBV5-1
CASSPGLAGVEQYF
>TRBV11-2
CASSDFYEQYF
>TRBV11-3
CASSFRTSGRAPGELFF
>TRBV6-1
CASSLDSVGTDTQYF
>TRBV29-1
CSVGSGGHNEQFF
>TRBV5-4
CASSSPSGRNTGELFF
>TRBV2
CASSGGPGETQYF
>TRBV2
CATTWWHTNNEQFF
>TRBV5-1
CASSLFEETQYF
>TRBV4-1
CASSQTGTGSGNTIYF
>TRBV5-4
CASSLGDKANYGYTF
>TRBV6-5
CASSYSVQGLGGYTF
>TRBV28
CASSSRGGGSNEQFF
>TRBV7-9
CSSSHPGEKLFF
>TRBV27
CASSLRPSGGSTDTQYF
>TRBV15
CATSGDGYNSPLHF
>TRBV10-2
CASGDVGVRYEQYF